This T cell receptor beta chain originates from a study of control samples from healthy donors and cancer patients. The method was immunoSEQ multiplex PCR; TCRdb's version includes in-frame clones alone and lacks a portion of them. Here the sample spans 110,000 to 150,000 clones, roughly 94% being singletons. The CDR3 covers 13 residues. Germline V gene lookup returns CDR1 LNHDA and CDR2 SQIVND (reference sequence). The germline V and J ends were trimmed by 6 bases and 7 bases, with 13 bases remaining between them. This clone has just a few counts. Specimen: PBMCs. The genes are TRBV19 and TRBJ1-5; D ambiguous. This receptor was taken from a man aged 55 to 69 with colorectal cancer. The CDR3 DNA reads TGTGCCAGTAGCCTTGGAGTAGGACAGCCCCAGCATTTT. Protein sequence: CASSLGVGQPQHF.